This TCR beta chain comes out of a study of early T cells in non-severe SARS-CoV-2 infection. TCRdb itself ran the 5' RACE reads through MiXCR, one entry per CDR3 protein. In the table there are about 86,000 distinct CDR3 sequences, 13% to 15% of which are singletons. CDR1 is SGHDT, CDR2 YYEEEE, per germline. With 3 bases removed from V and 1 base from J, the gap between germline ends came to 13 bases. CDR3 size: 15 residues. This receptor was identified in an adult who was a healthcare worker with PCR-confirmed SARS-CoV-2 infection or an uninfected control (not recorded which). The chain joins TRBV5-6 to TRBJ2-5, with D perhaps matching TRBD1 (5 bases). Sequencing used whole blood. This chain's CDR3 is CASSSLDTPQETQYF. The CDR3 coding sequence is TGTGCCAGCAGCTCCCTGGACACTCCCCAAGAGACCCAGTACTTC.